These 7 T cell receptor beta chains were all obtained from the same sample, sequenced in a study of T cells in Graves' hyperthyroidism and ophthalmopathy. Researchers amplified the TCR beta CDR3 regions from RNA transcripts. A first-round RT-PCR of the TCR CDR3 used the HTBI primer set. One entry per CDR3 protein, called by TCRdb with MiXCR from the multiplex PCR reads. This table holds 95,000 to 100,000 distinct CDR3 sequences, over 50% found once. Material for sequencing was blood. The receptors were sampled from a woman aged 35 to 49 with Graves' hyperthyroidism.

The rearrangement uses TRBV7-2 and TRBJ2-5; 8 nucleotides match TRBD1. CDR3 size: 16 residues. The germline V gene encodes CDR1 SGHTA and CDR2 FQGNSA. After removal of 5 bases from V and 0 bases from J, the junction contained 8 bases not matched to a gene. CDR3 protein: CASSPGQGGHQETQYF. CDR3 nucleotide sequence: TGTGCCAGCAGCCCTGGACAGGGTGGCCACCAAGAGACCCAGTACTTC.

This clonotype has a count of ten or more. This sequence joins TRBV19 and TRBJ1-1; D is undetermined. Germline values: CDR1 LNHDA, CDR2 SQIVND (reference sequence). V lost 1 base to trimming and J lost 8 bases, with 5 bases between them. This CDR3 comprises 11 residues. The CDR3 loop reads CASSIAGEAFF. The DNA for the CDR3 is TGTGCCAGTAGTATAGCGGGGGAAGCTTTCTTT.

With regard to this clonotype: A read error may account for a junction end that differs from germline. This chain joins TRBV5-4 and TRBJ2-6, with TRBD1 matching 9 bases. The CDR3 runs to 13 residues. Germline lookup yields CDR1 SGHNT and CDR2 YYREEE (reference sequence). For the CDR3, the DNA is TGTGCCAGCAGCTTACAGGGGGCGGGTACTGAAGCTTTC. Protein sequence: CASSLQGAGTEAF.

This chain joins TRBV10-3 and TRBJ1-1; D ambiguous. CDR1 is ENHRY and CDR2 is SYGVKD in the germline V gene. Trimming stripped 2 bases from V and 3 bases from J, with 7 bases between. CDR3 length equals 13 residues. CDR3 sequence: CAISEPMDTEAFF. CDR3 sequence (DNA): TGTGCCATCAGTGAGCCCATGGACACTGAAGCTTTCTTT.

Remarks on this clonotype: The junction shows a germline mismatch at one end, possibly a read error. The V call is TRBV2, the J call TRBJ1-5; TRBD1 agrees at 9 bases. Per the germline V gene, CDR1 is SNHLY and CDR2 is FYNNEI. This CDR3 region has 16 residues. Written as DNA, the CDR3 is TGTGCCATCAGTTTAGCTCCGGGACAGGGTCGTCAGCCCCAGCATTTT. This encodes CAISLAPGQGRQPQHF. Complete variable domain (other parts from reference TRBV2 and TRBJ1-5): EPEVTQTPSHQVTQMGQEVILRCVPISNHLYFYWYRQILGQKVEFLVSFYNNEISEKSEIFDDQFSVERPDGSNFTLKIRSTKLEDSAMYFCAISLAPGQGRQPQHFGDGTRLSIL.

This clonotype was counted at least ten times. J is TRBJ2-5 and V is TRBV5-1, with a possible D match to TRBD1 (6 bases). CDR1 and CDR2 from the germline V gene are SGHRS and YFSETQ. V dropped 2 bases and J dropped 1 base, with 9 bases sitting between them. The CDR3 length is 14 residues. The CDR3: CASSLQGLQETQYF. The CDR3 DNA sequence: TGCGCCAGCAGCTTACAGGGTCTCCAAGAGACCCAGTACTTC.

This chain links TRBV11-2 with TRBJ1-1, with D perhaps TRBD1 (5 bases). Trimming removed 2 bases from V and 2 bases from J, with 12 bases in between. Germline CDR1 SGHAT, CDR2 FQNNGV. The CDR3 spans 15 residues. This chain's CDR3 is CASSLSQGGNTEAFF. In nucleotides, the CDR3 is TGTGCCAGCAGCTTAAGCCAGGGAGGAAACACTGAAGCTTTCTTT. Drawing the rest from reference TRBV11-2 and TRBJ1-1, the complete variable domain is EAGVAQSPRYKIIEKRQSVAFWCNPISGHATLYWYQQILGQGPKLLIQFQNNGVVDDSQLPKDRFSAERLKGVDSTLKIQPAKLEDSAVYLCASSLSQGGNTEAFFGQGTRLTVV.